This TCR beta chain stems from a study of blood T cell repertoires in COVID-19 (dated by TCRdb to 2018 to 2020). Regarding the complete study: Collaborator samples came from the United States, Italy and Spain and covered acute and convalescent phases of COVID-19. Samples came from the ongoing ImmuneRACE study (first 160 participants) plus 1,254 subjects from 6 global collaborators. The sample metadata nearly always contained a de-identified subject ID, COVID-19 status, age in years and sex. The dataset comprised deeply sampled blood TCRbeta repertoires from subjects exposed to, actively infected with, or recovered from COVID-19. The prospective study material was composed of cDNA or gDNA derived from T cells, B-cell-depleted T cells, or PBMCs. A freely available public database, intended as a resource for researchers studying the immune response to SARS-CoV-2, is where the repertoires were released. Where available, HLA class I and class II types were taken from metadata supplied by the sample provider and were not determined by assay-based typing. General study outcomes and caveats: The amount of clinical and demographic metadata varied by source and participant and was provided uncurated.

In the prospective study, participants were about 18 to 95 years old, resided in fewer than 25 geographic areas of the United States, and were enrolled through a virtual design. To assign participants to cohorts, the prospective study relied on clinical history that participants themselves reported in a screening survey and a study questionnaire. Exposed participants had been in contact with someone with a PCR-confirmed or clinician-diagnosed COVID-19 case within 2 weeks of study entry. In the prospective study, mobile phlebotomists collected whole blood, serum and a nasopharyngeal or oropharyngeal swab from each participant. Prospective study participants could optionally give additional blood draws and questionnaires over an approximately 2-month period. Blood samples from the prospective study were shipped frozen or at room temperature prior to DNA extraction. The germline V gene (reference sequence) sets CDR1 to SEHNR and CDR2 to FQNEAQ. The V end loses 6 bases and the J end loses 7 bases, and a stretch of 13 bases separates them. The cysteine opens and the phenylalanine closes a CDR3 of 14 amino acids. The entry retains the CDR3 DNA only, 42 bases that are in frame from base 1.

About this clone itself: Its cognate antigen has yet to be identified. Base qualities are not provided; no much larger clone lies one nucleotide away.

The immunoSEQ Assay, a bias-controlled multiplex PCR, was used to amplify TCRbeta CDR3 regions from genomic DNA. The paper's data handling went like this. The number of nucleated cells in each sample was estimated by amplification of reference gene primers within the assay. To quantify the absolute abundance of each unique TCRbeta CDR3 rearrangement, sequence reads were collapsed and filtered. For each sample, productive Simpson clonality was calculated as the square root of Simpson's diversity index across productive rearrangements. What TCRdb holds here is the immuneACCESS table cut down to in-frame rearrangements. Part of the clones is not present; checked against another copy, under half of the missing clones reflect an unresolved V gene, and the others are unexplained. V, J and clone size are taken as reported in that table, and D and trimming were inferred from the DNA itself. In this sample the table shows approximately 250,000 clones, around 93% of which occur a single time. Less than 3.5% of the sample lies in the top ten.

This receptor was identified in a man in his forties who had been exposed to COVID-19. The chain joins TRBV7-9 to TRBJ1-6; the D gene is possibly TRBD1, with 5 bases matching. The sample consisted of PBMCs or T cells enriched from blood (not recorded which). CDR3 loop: CASRPTGGNSPLHF. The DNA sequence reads TGTGCCAGCAGACCTACCGGGGGGAATTCACCCCTCCACTTT.